This TCR beta chain was recovered during a study of spatial heterogeneity in lung cancer. This clonotype was counted ten times or more. In TCRdb, the 5' RACE reads were re-called with MiXCR into one record per CDR3 protein. The sample lists about 7,900 distinct CDR3 sequences, 4% to 5% occurring once. Unmatched junction bases numbered 6, after V lost 0 bases and J lost 7 bases. Germline assignment: CDR1 LGHNA and CDR2 YSLEER. The CDR3 has 16 amino acids. Time point defined: sample taken at primary tumor resection. About 73 TRACERx patients with early, untreated non-small cell lung cancer donated samples.

This chain connects TRBV4-3 to TRBJ2-1; 10 bases match TRBD2. This receptor was obtained from a male donor with early-stage non-small cell lung cancer. The sequencing here drew on PBMCs, taken at surgery. CDR3 sequence: CASSQDPSGGANEQFF. The CDR3 DNA reads as TGCGCCAGCAGCCAAGATCCGAGCGGGGGGGCGAATGAGCAGTTCTTC.